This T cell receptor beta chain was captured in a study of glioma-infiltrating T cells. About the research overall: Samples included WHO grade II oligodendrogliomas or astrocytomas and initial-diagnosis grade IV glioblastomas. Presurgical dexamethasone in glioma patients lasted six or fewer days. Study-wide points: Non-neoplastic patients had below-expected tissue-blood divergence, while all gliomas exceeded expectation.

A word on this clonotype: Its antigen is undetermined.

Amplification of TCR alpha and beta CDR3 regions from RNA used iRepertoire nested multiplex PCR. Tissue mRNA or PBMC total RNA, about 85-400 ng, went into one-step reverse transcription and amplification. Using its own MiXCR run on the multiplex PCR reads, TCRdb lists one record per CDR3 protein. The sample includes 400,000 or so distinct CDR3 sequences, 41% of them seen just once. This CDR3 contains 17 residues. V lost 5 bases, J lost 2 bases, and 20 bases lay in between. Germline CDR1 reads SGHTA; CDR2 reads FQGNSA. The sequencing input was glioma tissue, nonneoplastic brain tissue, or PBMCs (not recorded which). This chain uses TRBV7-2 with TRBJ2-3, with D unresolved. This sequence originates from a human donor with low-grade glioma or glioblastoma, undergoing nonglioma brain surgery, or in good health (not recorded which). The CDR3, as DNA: TGTGCCAGCAGCCCGAGGATCCCAGGCGCACTCACAGATACGCAGTATTTT. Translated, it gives CASSPRIPGALTDTQYF.